Listed here are 5 T cell receptor beta chains from one sample, sequenced in a study of Ad26.COV2.S vaccination and SARS-CoV-2 variants. Noted treatment: some 20 received Ad26.COV2.S at low or high dose, single or two shots; 5 received placebo; per-sample allocation not given. Sampling occurred on day 63 after the first vaccine or placebo injection. TCRdb keeps only in-frame clones here, not all; method: immunoSEQ multiplex PCR. In the table there are fewer than 500,000 clones, approximately 89% of which are singletons. Sequenced here: peripheral blood, sampled in a trial of Ad26.COV2.S vaccine versus placebo. The receptor set was obtained from a person between 18 and 65 years old who received the Ad26.COV2.S COVID-19 vaccine or a placebo.

The chain joins TRBV11-2 to TRBJ1-6, with 7 bases identical to TRBD1. Germline V gives CDR1 SGHAT, CDR2 FQNNGV. V lost 4 bases, J lost 7 bases, and 13 bases stayed unmatched. CDR3 length equals 17 residues. The CDR3 nucleotides are TGTGCCAGCAGCTCTGGGGGTACGGGACAGCCCAATTCACCCCTCCACTTT. It encodes CASSSGGTGQPNSPLHF.

The V call is TRBV4-2, the J call TRBJ2-3; D may correspond to TRBD1 or TRBD2 (5 bases each). Germline assignment: CDR1 LGHNA and CDR2 YNFKEQ. CDR3 size: 13 residues. Trimming removed 6 bases from V and 1 base from J, with 8 bases in between. CDR3 coding DNA: TGTGCCAGCAGGAGGGGACGCACAGATACGCAGTATTTT. It translates to CASRRGRTDTQYF.

V gene TRBV27 combines with J gene TRBJ2-3; 10 bases map to TRBD2. This CDR3 region has 16 residues. The germline gives CDR1 MNHEY, CDR2 SMNVEV (reference sequence). The ends lost 7 bases at V and 2 bases at J; junction bases unmatched: 9. Written as DNA, the CDR3 is TGTGCCAGCAACGGGGCTAGCGGGAGAACCACAGATACGCAGTATTTT. This translates into CASNGASGRTTDTQYF.

The rearrangement joins TRBV27 to TRBJ2-7; D is unresolved. CDR1 and CDR2 from the germline V gene are MNHEY and SMNVEV (reference sequence). This CDR3 is built from 11 residues. Trimming removed 3 bases from V and 10 bases from J, with 10 bases in between. CDR3 sequence: CASSLVESQYF. CDR3 sequence (DNA): TGTGCCAGCAGTTTGGTGGAGTCTCAGTACTTC.

The chain carries TRBV24-1 and TRBJ2-1; 7 nucleotides line up with TRBD1. Germline-derived CDR1 and CDR2 are KGHDR and SFDVKD. After removal of 0 bases from V and 6 bases from J, the junction contained 7 bases not matched to a gene. The CDR3 has 16 residues. The CDR3 region has the DNA TGTGCCACCAGTGATTTGACCAGGGGGTTGGTCAATGAGCAGTTCTTC. It is translated as CATSDLTRGLVNEQFF.